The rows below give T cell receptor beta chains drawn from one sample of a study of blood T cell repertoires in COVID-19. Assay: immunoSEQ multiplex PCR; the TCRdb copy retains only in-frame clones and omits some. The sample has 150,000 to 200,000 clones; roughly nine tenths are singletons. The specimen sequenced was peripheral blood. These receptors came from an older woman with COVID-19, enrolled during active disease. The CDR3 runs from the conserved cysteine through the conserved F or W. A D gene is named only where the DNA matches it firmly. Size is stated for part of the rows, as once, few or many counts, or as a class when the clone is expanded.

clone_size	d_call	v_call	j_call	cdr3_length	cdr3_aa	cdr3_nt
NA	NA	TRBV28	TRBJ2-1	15	CASSSLGEMFNEQFF	TGTGCCAGCAGTTCGCTAGGAGAGATGTTCAATGAGCAGTTCTTC
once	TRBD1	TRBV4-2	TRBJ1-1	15	CASSRQGQLNTEAFF	TGTGCCAGCAGCCGACAGGGACAGTTGAACACTGAAGCTTTCTTT
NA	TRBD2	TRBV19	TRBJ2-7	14	CASSPLRREGEQYF	TGTGCCAGTAGTCCGCTCCGCAGGGAGGGCGAGCAGTACTTC
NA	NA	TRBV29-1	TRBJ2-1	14	CSVDPPRDYNEQFF	TGCAGCGTTGACCCCCCTCGGGACTACAATGAGCAGTTCTTC
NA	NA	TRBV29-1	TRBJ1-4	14	CSVEGGDLREKLFF	TGCAGCGTTGAAGGCGGGGATCTAAGGGAAAAACTGTTTTTT
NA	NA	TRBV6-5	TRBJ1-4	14	CASSSGGTNEKLFF	TGTGCCAGCTCTTCCGGGGGGACGAATGAAAAACTGTTTTTT
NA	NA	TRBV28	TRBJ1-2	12	CASSLGLNGYTF	TGTGCCAGCAGTTTGGGGCTGAATGGCTACACCTTC
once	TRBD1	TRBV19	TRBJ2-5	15	CASRSGTGGGETQYF	TGTGCCAGTAGATCCGGGACAGGGGGCGGTGAGACCCAGTACTTC
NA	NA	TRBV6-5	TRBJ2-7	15	CASSYRGGSFDEQYF	TGTGCCAGCAGTTACCGTGGAGGGTCTTTCGACGAGCAGTACTTC
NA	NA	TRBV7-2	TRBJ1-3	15	CASSFAGISGNTIYF	TGTGCCAGCAGCTTTGCAGGCATCTCTGGAAACACCATATATTTT
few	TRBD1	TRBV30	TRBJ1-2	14	CAWNRDSLNYGYTF	TGTGCCTGGAATAGGGACAGTTTGAACTATGGCTACACCTTC
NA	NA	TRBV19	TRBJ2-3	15	CASSIAGAGTDTQYF	TGTGCCAGTAGTATCGCTGGGGCCGGCACAGATACGCAGTATTTT
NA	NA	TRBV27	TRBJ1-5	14	CASSPGGLNQPQHF	TGTGCCAGCAGTCCAGGTGGTCTCAATCAGCCCCAGCATTTT
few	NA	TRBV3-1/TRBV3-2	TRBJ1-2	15	CASSLAKGANYGYTF	TGTGCCAGCAGTCTAGCCAAGGGAGCTAACTATGGCTACACCTTC
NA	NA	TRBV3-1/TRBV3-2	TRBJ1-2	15	CASSQELGGPYSYTF	TGTGCCAGCAGCCAAGAGTTGGGGGGTCCCTATAGCTACACCTTC
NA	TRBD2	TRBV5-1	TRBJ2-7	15	CASSLGLAGTYEQYF	TGCGCCAGCAGCTTGGGACTAGCGGGTACCTACGAGCAGTACTTC
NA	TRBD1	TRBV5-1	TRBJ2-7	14	CASRGQASSYEQYF	TGCGCCAGCCGGGGACAGGCGAGCTCCTACGAGCAGTACTTC
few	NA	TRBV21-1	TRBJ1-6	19	CASSKPKAGDEAIDSPLHF	TGTGCCAGCAGCAAACCGAAGGCGGGGGATGAAGCCATTGATTCACCCCTCCACTTT
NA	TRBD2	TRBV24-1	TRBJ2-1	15	CATSDLPAGGGEQFF	TGTGCCACCAGTGATTTGCCAGCGGGAGGTGGTGAGCAGTTCTTC
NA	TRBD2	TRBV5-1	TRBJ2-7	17	CASSLGGGLAGGYEQYF	TGCGCCAGCAGCTTGGGGGGAGGGCTAGCGGGAGGCTACGAGCAGTACTTC
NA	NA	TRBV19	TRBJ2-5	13	CASMPGGQETQYF	TGTGCCAGTATGCCCGGCGGCCAAGAGACCCAGTACTTC
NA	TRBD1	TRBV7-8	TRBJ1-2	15	CASSGRDRDDYGYTF	TGTGCCAGCAGCGGCCGGGACAGGGATGACTATGGCTACACCTTC
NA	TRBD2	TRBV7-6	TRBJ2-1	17	CASSLRLGSGSTNEQFF	TGTGCCAGCAGTTTACGACTAGGTAGCGGGTCAACCAATGAGCAGTTCTTC
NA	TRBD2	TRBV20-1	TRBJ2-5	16	CSASPGGIAGQETQYF	TGCAGTGCTAGTCCCGGGGGTATAGCGGGTCAAGAGACCCAGTACTTC
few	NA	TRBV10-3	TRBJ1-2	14	CALGRGGPNYGYTF	TGTGCCCTCGGGCGGGGGGGGCCTAACTATGGCTACACCTTC
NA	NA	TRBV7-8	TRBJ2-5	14	CASSLGGGQETQYF	TGTGCCAGCAGCTTAGGGGGAGGACAAGAGACCCAGTACTTC
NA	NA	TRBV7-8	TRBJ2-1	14	CASRTLSSYNEQFF	TGTGCCAGCCGGACTCTTAGCTCCTACAATGAGCAGTTCTTC
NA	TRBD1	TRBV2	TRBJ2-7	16	CASSRFRDRGGCEQYF	TGTGCCAGCAGCCGTTTCCGGGACAGGGGAGGATGCGAGCAGTACTTC
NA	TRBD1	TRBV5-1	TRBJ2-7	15	CASSLGTGGSYEQYF	TGCGCCAGCAGCTTGGGGACAGGGGGCTCCTACGAGCAGTACTTC
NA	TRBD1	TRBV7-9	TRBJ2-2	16	CASSTRQGTNTGELFF	TGTGCCAGCAGCACGCGACAGGGGACGAACACCGGGGAGCTGTTTTTT
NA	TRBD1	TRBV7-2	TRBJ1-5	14	CASSWTGLNQPQHF	TGTGCCAGCAGCTGGACAGGGCTCAATCAGCCCCAGCATTTT
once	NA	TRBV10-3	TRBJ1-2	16	CAISESTSAGQHGYTF	TGTGCCATCAGTGAGTCGACGTCGGCAGGGCAACATGGCTACACCTTC
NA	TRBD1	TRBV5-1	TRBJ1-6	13	CASQGQGDSPLHF	TGCGCCAGCCAAGGACAGGGGGATTCACCCCTCCACTTT
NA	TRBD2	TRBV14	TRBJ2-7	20	CASSQVEPGLAGEGFGEQYF	TGTGCCAGCAGCCAAGTGGAGCCGGGACTAGCGGGAGAAGGGTTTGGCGAGCAGTACTTC
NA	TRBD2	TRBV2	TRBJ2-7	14	CASSEAAGAYEQYF	TGTGCCAGCAGTGAAGCGGCGGGAGCCTACGAGCAGTACTTC
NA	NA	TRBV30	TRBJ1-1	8	CACFEAFF	TGTGCCTGCTTCGAGGCTTTCTTT
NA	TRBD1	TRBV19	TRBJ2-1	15	CASSMDRGWDNEQFF	TGTGCCAGTAGTATGGACAGGGGATGGGACAATGAGCAGTTCTTC
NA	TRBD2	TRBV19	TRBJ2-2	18	CASSPRSSGSPHGGELFF	TGTGCCAGTAGTCCCCGGAGTAGCGGGAGCCCTCATGGCGGGGAGCTGTTTTTT
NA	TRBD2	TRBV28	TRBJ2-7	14	CASSLRGAPYEQYF	TGTGCCAGCAGTTTGCGGGGGGCGCCGTACGAGCAGTACTTC
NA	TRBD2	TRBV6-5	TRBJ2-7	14	CASSTGTSGSKKYF	TGTGCCAGCAGCACCGGGACTAGCGGGAGTAAGAAGTACTTC
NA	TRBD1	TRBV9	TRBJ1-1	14	CASSGGQSNTEAFF	TGTGCCAGCAGCGGGGGACAGTCGAACACTGAAGCTTTCTTT
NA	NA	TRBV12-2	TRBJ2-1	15	CASHSRDSRRDEQFF	TGTGCAAGTCACTCACGGGACTCGAGGCGCGATGAGCAGTTCTTC
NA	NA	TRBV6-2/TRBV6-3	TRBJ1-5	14	CASSKSGDNQPQHF	TGTGCCAGCAGTAAGTCAGGGGACAATCAGCCCCAGCATTTT
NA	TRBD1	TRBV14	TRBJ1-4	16	CASSQAPPGQRGKLFF	TGTGCCAGCAGCCAAGCGCCCCCGGGACAGCGCGGAAAACTGTTTTTT
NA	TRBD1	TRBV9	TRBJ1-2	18	CASSGKREIGQGAYGYTF	TGTGCCAGCAGCGGCAAAAGAGAGATTGGACAGGGGGCCTATGGCTATACCTTC
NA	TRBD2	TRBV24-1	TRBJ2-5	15	CATSPRGSPSLAQYF	TGTGCCACCAGTCCGCGCGGGAGCCCCTCCCTGGCCCAGTACTTC
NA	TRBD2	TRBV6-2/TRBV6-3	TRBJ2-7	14	CASSRTSGSYEQYF	TGTGCCAGCAGCCGGACTAGCGGCTCCTACGAGCAGTACTTC
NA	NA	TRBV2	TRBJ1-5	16	CASRGLGDRSNQPQHF	TGTGCCAGCAGGGGCCTCGGGGATAGAAGCAATCAGCCCCAGCATTTT
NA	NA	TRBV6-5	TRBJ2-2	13	CASSLGGTGELFF	TGTGCCAGCAGTTTAGGGGGCACCGGGGAGCTGTTTTTT
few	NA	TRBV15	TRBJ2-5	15	CATSRDLVEQETQYF	TGTGCCACCAGCAGAGATCTGGTAGAACAAGAGACCCAGTACTTC
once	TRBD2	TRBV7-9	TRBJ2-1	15	CASSLGLAGSNEQFF	TGTGCCAGCAGCTTAGGACTAGCGGGAAGCAATGAGCAGTTCTTC